What follows are 2 T cell receptor beta chains derived from one specimen sequenced in a study of T cell changes during pregnancy in multiple sclerosis. Sequenced by immunoSEQ multiplex PCR; TCRdb stores in-frame clones only, minus some. The sample carries about 69,000 clones, 85% to 95% recorded once. Sequenced material: peripheral blood, taken in the third trimester of pregnancy. The source of these receptors is a female donor in good health, enrolled as a control in a pregnancy study.

The chain has TRBV7-3 and TRBJ2-2, with 8 bases fitting TRBD1. Germline values: CDR1 SGHTA, CDR2 FQGTGA. V was pared by 5 bases and J by 7 bases, with 6 bases of the junction left unmatched. This CDR3 is built from 14 residues. The CDR3 DNA reads as TGTGCCAGCAGCCCCCAGGGGGCGGACGGGGAGCTGTTTTTT. The encoded protein is CASSPQGADGELFF.

The CDR3 nucleotides read TGCGCCAGCAGCCAAACAGGGGGCGAAGAGACCCAGTACTTC. It is translated as CASSQTGGEETQYF. The chain couples TRBV4-1 to TRBJ2-5; 9 bases map to TRBD1. Germline V gene lookup returns CDR1 MGHRA and CDR2 YSYEKL. V lost 2 bases and J lost 3; bases outside the gene matches: 1. The CDR3 contains 14 residues.